These T cell receptor beta chains were read from a single sample in a study of cytomegalovirus exposure and HLA in healthy donors. Sequencing was performed with immunoSEQ multiplex PCR; in TCRdb, only in-frame clones are kept and a portion is missing. This sample has 70,000 to 80,000 clones; just under 95% occur once, and the top ten carry more than 2.5%. The sequencing input was PBMCs. These receptors all stem from a woman aged 18-35 years in good health and CMV-seropositive. Both conserved end residues are part of each CDR3. The D gene is left open where the match is weak. Size is stated for part of the rows, as once, few or many counts, or as a class when the clone is expanded.

clone_size	j_call	d_call	v_call	cdr3_aa	cdr3_nt
-	TRBJ2-7	TRBD2	TRBV19	CASSLGGSTYEQYF	TGTGCCAGTAGTCTCGGGGGGAGTACCTACGAGCAGTACTTC
few	TRBJ2-2	-	TRBV12-5	CASGQGGPGELFF	TGTGCTAGTGGTCAGGGAGGACCCGGGGAGCTGTTTTTT
-	TRBJ2-7	-	TRBV30	CAWSVSSYEQYF	TGTGCCTGGAGTGTCAGCTCCTACGAGCAGTACTTC
-	TRBJ1-5	-	TRBV7-8	CASSRRGAGSNQPQHF	TGTGCCAGCAGCCGTCGGGGGGCTGGGAGCAATCAGCCCCAGCATTTT
-	TRBJ1-4	TRBD1	TRBV7-8	CASSLPGQGGEKLFF	TGTGCCAGCAGCTTGCCCGGACAGGGTGGTGAAAAACTGTTTTTT
-	TRBJ2-5	-	TRBV29-1	CSVEDGAETQYF	TGCAGCGTTGAGGATGGGGCAGAGACCCAGTACTTC
-	TRBJ2-7	-	TRBV4-1	CASSQWQGTYEQYF	TGCGCCAGCAGCCAATGGCAGGGGACCTACGAGCAGTACTTC
-	TRBJ1-2	-	TRBV9	CASSVGAGVAYGYTF	TGTGCCAGCAGCGTAGGAGCAGGGGTGGCCTATGGCTACACCTTC
-	TRBJ1-1	TRBD1	TRBV5-1	CASSLAGTGNTEAFF	TGCGCCAGCAGCCTCGCCGGGACAGGGAACACTGAAGCTTTCTTT
-	TRBJ1-2	-	TRBV30	CAWRPSSVYGYTF	TGTGCCTGGAGACCGTCGAGTGTCTATGGCTACACCTTC
once	TRBJ2-3	TRBD2	TRBV9	CASSALAGALTQDTQYF	TGTGCCAGCAGCGCGCTAGCGGGGGCCCTAACCCAGGATACGCAGTATTTT
-	TRBJ2-7	-	TRBV6-5	CASSIDRFLYEQYF	TGTGCCAGCAGCATTGACAGGTTTCTCTACGAGCAGTACTTC
-	TRBJ2-3	-	TRBV6-1	CASSEGGLLSHTDTQYF	TGTGCCAGCAGTGAAGGAGGTCTGCTTTCGCACACAGATACGCAGTATTTT
-	TRBJ2-1	-	TRBV6-6	CASSPDGRGYNEQFF	TGTGCCAGCTCCCCAGACGGGAGAGGCTACAATGAGCAGTTCTTC
-	TRBJ1-2	TRBD1	TRBV19	CASSRGLYGYTF	TGTGCCAGTAGCAGGGGGCTTTATGGCTACACCTTC
-	TRBJ1-1	-	TRBV2	CASRDVRTVNTEAFF	TGTGCCAGCAGGGACGTCCGGACAGTGAACACTGAAGCTTTCTTT
-	TRBJ1-2	-	TRBV11-2	CASSLISGYGYTF	TGTGCCAGCAGCTTAATTTCCGGCTATGGCTACACCTTC
once	TRBJ1-1	TRBD1	TRBV7-9	CASSADRGEAFF	TGTGCCAGCAGCGCAGACAGGGGCGAAGCTTTCTTT
-	TRBJ2-1	-	TRBV7-2	CASSLYKRPISYNEQFF	TGTGCCAGCAGCTTATATAAGCGCCCAATCTCCTACAATGAGCAGTTCTTC
-	TRBJ2-1	-	TRBV2	CASSEVEGAWDEQFF	TGTGCCAGCAGTGAAGTGGAGGGGGCATGGGATGAGCAGTTCTTC
-	TRBJ1-6	-	TRBV5-4	CASSPGREFNSPLHF	TGTGCCAGCAGCCCCGGTAGGGAGTTTAATTCACCCCTCCACTTT
once	TRBJ2-3	-	TRBV4-1	CASNFHYRFTSTDTQYF	TGCGCCAGCAACTTCCATTACAGGTTTACTAGCACAGATACGCAGTATTTT
-	TRBJ2-3	TRBD1	TRBV15	CATSRSPGQGPDTQYF	TGTGCCACCAGCAGATCTCCGGGACAGGGCCCAGATACGCAGTATTTT
once	TRBJ2-7	-	TRBV6-1	CASSANYEQYF	TGTGCCAGCAGTGCCAACTACGAGCAGTACTTC
-	TRBJ2-4	TRBD1	TRBV2	CASRDTGARAKNIQYF	TGTGCCAGCAGAGACACAGGGGCCCGAGCCAAAAACATTCAGTACTTC
-	TRBJ2-5	-	TRBV5-1	CASSLDRSGQETQYF	TGCGCCAGCAGCTTGGACCGGAGCGGACAAGAGACCCAGTACTTC
-	TRBJ2-2	TRBD2	TRBV6-6	CASSYRTSGVTGELFF	TGTGCCAGCAGTTACAGGACTAGCGGGGTAACCGGGGAGCTGTTTTTT
-	TRBJ2-3	-	TRBV7-9	CASSLVGRRSTDTQYF	TGTGCCAGCAGCTTAGTAGGTAGGAGGTCCACAGATACGCAGTATTTT
-	TRBJ1-3	-	TRBV28	CASREIGGRRSGNTIYF	TGTGCCAGCAGAGAGATCGGGGGAAGGCGCTCTGGAAACACCATATATTTT
-	TRBJ2-3	TRBD2	TRBV7-8	CASSLSSGNTDTQYF	TGTGCCAGCAGCTTATCTAGCGGCAACACAGATACGCAGTATTTT
-	TRBJ1-6	TRBD1	TRBV7-2	CASSADRGGSPLHF	TGTGCCAGCAGCGCCGACAGGGGCGGTTCACCCCTCCACTTT
-	TRBJ2-1	TRBD1	TRBV19	CASSRTGSGYNEQFF	TGTGCCAGTAGTAGGACAGGGTCTGGCTACAATGAGCAGTTCTTC
-	TRBJ2-2	TRBD2	TRBV19	CASSINWRGGLTGELFF	TGTGCCAGTAGTATTAATTGGCGGGGGGGCCTCACCGGGGAGCTGTTTTTT
-	TRBJ2-7	-	TRBV6-5	CASSSPTGEAYEQYF	TGTGCCAGCAGTTCGCCCACAGGGGAGGCCTACGAGCAGTACTTC
once	TRBJ2-2	TRBD1	TRBV5-1	CASSSFAGGIGGELFF	TGCGCCAGCAGCAGTTTTGCAGGGGGCATTGGCGGGGAGCTGTTTTTT
once	TRBJ2-7	-	TRBV27	CASSLEPVSYEQYF	TGTGCCAGCAGTTTAGAACCAGTTTCCTACGAGCAGTACTTC
-	TRBJ2-2	-	TRBV5-1	CASSTSGGELFF	TGCGCCAGCAGCACCAGTGGCGGGGAGCTGTTTTTT
-	TRBJ2-1	TRBD2	TRBV7-9	CASSLGGLAANHNEQFF	TGTGCCAGCAGCTTAGGGGGACTAGCGGCAAACCACAATGAGCAGTTCTTC
-	TRBJ2-3	TRBD2	TRBV28	CASSGTSGTFPTDTQYF	TGTGCCAGCAGTGGGACTAGCGGGACCTTCCCCACAGATACGCAGTATTTT
-	TRBJ1-2	TRBD1	TRBV6-6	CASSQGQGTYGYTF	TGTGCCAGCAGTCAAGGACAGGGTACCTATGGCTACACCTTC
once	TRBJ2-1	TRBD2	TRBV6-5	CASSYSVRGGRNEQFF	TGTGCCAGCAGTTACTCGGTGCGGGGGGGACGCAATGAGCAGTTCTTC
-	TRBJ1-1	TRBD1	TRBV5-1	CASSPTNRGEAFF	TGCGCCAGCAGCCCGACGAACAGGGGTGAAGCTTTCTTT
once	TRBJ2-5	TRBD2	TRBV10-3	CAISEWGDAGGPKETQYF	TGTGCCATCAGTGAGTGGGGTGACGCGGGAGGGCCAAAAGAGACCCAGTACTTC
few	TRBJ2-1	TRBD1	TRBV6-1	CASITGTGGRFF	TGTGCCAGCATTACCGGGACAGGGGGCCGGTTCTTC
-	TRBJ2-5	-	TRBV2	CASSFQRETQYF	TGTGCCAGCAGTTTCCAGCGAGAGACCCAGTACTTC
-	TRBJ1-1	TRBD1	TRBV6-5	CASSLTGTGGTEAFF	TGTGCCAGCAGTTTGACCGGGACAGGGGGAACTGAAGCTTTCTTT
-	TRBJ1-2	-	TRBV19	CASGIRGTDGYTF	TGTGCCAGTGGAATCAGGGGAACCGATGGCTACACCTTC